Presented here are 9 T cell receptor beta chains from one specimen sequenced in a study of cytomegalovirus exposure and HLA in healthy donors. 13 Jbeta primers and 60 Vbeta primers were used for the PCR. Produced via immunoSEQ multiplex PCR; TCRdb's table is partial and in-frame only. Among 100,000 to 150,000 clones listed, 75% to 90% were seen once. The sample was PBMCs. These receptors all stem from a male donor in good health and CMV-seronegative.

The chain recombines TRBV9 with TRBJ2-2, with D possibly being TRBD1 (5 bases). The CDR3 extends over 14 amino acids. The germline V gene has CDR1 SGDLS and CDR2 YYNGEE. V was cut by 7 bases and J by 5 bases, with 15 bases left in between. The CDR3 DNA is TGTGCCAGCCAGGGTCAGGAGAGAACCGGGGAGCTGTTTTTT. Translation gives CASQGQERTGELFF.

The chain links TRBV2 to TRBJ2-3; 10 nucleotides agree with TRBD2. With V trimmed by 4 bases and J by 4 bases, 5 bases remained unmatched. CDR1 is SNHLY and CDR2 is FYNNEI in the germline V gene. There are 15 residues in the CDR3. As DNA, the CDR3 is TGTGCCAGCAGTGCCAGACTAGCGGGTGCAGATACGCAGTATTTT. This codes for CASSARLAGADTQYF.

The chain uses TRBV10-3 and TRBJ1-1; no firm D call. CDR3 length equals 15 residues. Trimming removed 6 bases at V and 0 bases at J, with 14 bases between. The germline CDR1 and CDR2 sequences are ENHRY and SYGVKD. This CDR3 is CAISTQQTMNTEAFF. The CDR3 region has the DNA TGTGCCATCAGCACACAGCAGACCATGAACACTGAAGCTTTCTTT.

On this clone itself: A read error may produce the germline difference seen at one junction end. The CDR3 is CSVEFRDRVLAKNSQYF. CDR3 sequence (DNA): TGCAGCGTTGAATTCCGGGACAGGGTTCTAGCCAAAAACAGTCAGTACTTC. The chain carries TRBV29-1 and TRBJ2-4; 9 bases line up with TRBD1. This CDR3 contains 17 residues. Germline CDR1 SQVTM, CDR2 ANQGSEA.

V usage is TRBV18 and J usage is TRBJ2-4; D is possibly TRBD1 (5 bases). From germline, CDR1 is KGHSH and CDR2 LQKENI. The CDR3 length is 15 residues. V gave up 3 bases and J gave up 5 bases, with 14 bases separating them. DNA for the CDR3: TGTGCCAGCTCACCCCTCAGGGTAAATCAAAACATTCAGTACTTC. It encodes CASSPLRVNQNIQYF.

J is TRBJ1-2 and V is TRBV5-6; D is unresolved. V lost 1 base and J 3 bases, leaving 10 bases between the germline ends. CDR1 and CDR2 (germline): SGHDT, YYEEEE. CDR3 length equals 14 residues. The CDR3 DNA reads TGTGCCAGCAGCTTGTATCGGGTAGACTATGGCTACACCTTC. Translated: CASSLYRVDYGYTF. Complete variable domain (other parts from reference TRBV5-6 and TRBJ1-2): DAGVTQSPTHLIKTRGQQVTLRCSPKSGHDTVSWYQQALGQGPQFIFQYYEEEERQRGNFPDRFSGHQFPNYSSELNVNALLLGDSALYLCASSLYRVDYGYTFGSGTRLTVV.

This chain connects TRBV10-1 to TRBJ1-5; a possible D gene is TRBD1 (5 bases). From germline, CDR1 is WNHNN and CDR2 SYGVQD (reference sequence). V was pared by 6 bases and J by 3 bases, with 9 bases between. This CDR3 has 13 amino acids. The CDR3, as DNA: TGCGCCAGCAGCACAGGCCTCAATCAGCCCCAGCATTTT. This encodes CASSTGLNQPQHF.

This rearrangement joins TRBV5-1 to TRBJ1-1; no clear D. Trimming shortened V by 1 base and J by 3 bases, and 13 bases separated the two germline ends. The germline V gene has CDR1 SGHRS and CDR2 YFSETQ. The CDR3 runs 15 residues. CDR3 sequence: CASSLKPGTDTEAFF. Here the CDR3 DNA reads TGCGCCAGCAGCTTGAAACCGGGTACGGACACTGAAGCTTTCTTT.

This clone was counted once. V is TRBV6-5 and J is TRBJ2-7, with 12 bases fitting TRBD1. Trimming cost V 7 bases and J 6 bases; bases outside gene matches: 7. From germline, CDR1 is MNHEY and CDR2 SVGAGI. The CDR3 is made up of 14 amino acids. The CDR3 nucleotides are TGTGCCAGCAAATCCGGGACAGGGGGCCCCGAGCAGTACTTC. The encoded protein is CASKSGTGGPEQYF.